This T cell receptor beta chain was sequenced in a study of blood T cells in healthy people across ages. Study-wide context: Researchers report that template switching captured about one barcoded beta molecule per two T cells. Study results and caveats: Underestimates were what the diversity estimates from one million T cells were considered to be.

This clonotype was picked up a small number of times. Its antigen remains unknown. Sample-barcoded 5' priming and a J-beta primer mix drove a second PCR of about 7 to 12 cycles. One entry per CDR3 protein, called by TCRdb with MiXCR from the 5' RACE reads. The data show over 1,200,000 distinct CDR3 sequences, with approximately 63% seen just once and 5% to 7% held by the top ten. CDR3 size: 13 residues. The trim removed 3 bases at V and 3 bases at J, leaving 2 bases unmatched. Germline V gives CDR1 DFQATT, CDR2 SNEGSKA (reference sequence). The chain couples TRBV20-1 to TRBJ2-7; TRBD1 agrees at 10 bases. The material sequenced was blood. The source is a man aged 18 to 30 in good health. The CDR3 DNA sequence: TGCAGTGCTAGCCGGGACAGGGGCTACGAGCAGTACTTC. Translating it yields CSASRDRGYEQYF.